This TCR beta chain was captured by sequencing in a study of human CD8 memory T cell subsets (TCRdb year 2020). Some background on the complete study: To assess how stem-like (TSTEM), progenitor exhausted-like (TPEX) and effector memory CD8+ T cell subsets are clonally related, the TCRbeta repertoires of these three subsets were compared. Six donors each provided TSTEM, TPEX and effector memory subsets, and TCRbeta repertoires were obtained from all six.

A Human TCR Profiling Kit was used to prepare UMI-labeled 5' RACE TCRbeta libraries. Every TCRbeta library was prepared in parallel with an identical number of PCR cycles. Processing in the source paper ran as follows. The number of functional CDR3beta clonotypes in each TCRbeta library ranged from roughly 2,800 to 20,000. UMI extraction and consensus assembly used MIGEC 1.2.9, requiring at least three reads per UMI. In-frame CDR3beta repertoires were extracted with MiXCR 3.0.3. Diversity metrics were computed in VDJtools 1.2.1 after downsampling each sample to 42,000 randomly selected UMIs. For each sample pair, the repertoire overlap metrics D, R and F2 were calculated in VDJtools using the top 3,000 clones. TCRdb reprocessed the sequencing reads and holds a single record per CDR3 protein sequence, with no DNA. These V and J calls originate from TCRdb's pipeline instead of the authors' own analysis. The sample's records list 9,500 to 12,000 distinct CDR3 sequences. Of the sample, around 16% falls within the top ten clones.

The research as a whole found: Only TCRbeta chains were sequenced, and repertoire comparisons were based on about six donors, with testing performed by paired t-tests and Bonferroni correction. Similarly high normalized Shannon-Wiener diversity was shown by TSTEM and TPEX subsets, whereas comparatively lower diversity was seen in effector memory subsets. Although both stem-like subsets shared clonotypes with effector memory cells, the overlap between TSTEM and TPEX repertoires was minimal, suggesting distinct antigen spectra for the TSTEM and TPEX subsets. Based on Chao1 estimates, TSTEM subsets appeared to have greater repertoire diversity than TPEX subsets, which could potentially reflect a broader range of specificities.

As encoded in the germline V gene (reference sequence), CDR1 is LNHDA while CDR2 is SQIVND. From cysteine to phenylalanine, the CDR3 is 15 amino acids long. DNA is not recorded here. Density gradient separation was used to isolate peripheral blood mononuclear cells from healthy donor buffy coats. In the study, negative magnetic separation with EasySep or MojoSort CD8+ T cell isolation kits was used to enrich total CD8+ T cells. For each subset, total RNA was extracted using an RNeasy Mini Kit from duplicate vials of some 140,000 sorted CD8+ T cells. The PBMCs were used either fresh or after being cryopreserved in fetal bovine serum with about 9.3% DMSO. Fluorescence-activated cell sorting on a FACSAria III was used to sort CD8+ T cell subsets to purity. For this clonotype: It lacks a known antigen.

This chain is built from TRBV19 and TRBJ2-2; TCRdb designates TRBD1, a call that cannot be tested without DNA. Source material: CD8+ T cells from PBMCs. The receptor's source is a human donor in good health. The CDR3: CASSIRAVHTGELFF. Reference TRBV19 and TRBJ2-2 genes cover what lies past the CDR3, so the full variable domain is DGGITQSPKYLFRKEGQNVTLSCEQNLNHDAMYWYRQDPGQGLRLIYYSQIVNDFQKGDIAEGYSVSREKKESFPLTVTSAQKNPTAFYLCASSIRAVHTGELFFGEGSRLTVL.